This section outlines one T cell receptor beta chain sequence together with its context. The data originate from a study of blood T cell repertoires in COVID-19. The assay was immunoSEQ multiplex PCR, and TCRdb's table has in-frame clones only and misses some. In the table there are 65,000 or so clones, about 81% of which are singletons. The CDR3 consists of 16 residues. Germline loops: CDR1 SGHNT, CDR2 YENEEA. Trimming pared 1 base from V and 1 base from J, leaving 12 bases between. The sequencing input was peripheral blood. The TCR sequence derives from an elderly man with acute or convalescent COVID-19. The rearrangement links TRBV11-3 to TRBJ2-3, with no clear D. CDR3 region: CASSLGLSFRTDTQYF. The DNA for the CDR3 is TGTGCCAGCAGCTTAGGACTCTCCTTTCGCACAGATACGCAGTATTTT.